The next 2 T cell receptor beta chains were all read from a single sample in a study of blood T cells in healthy people across ages. Then a second PCR, running roughly 7 to 12 cycles, was carried out with a sample-barcoded 5' primer and a J-beta primer mix. TCRdb analysed the 5' RACE reads with MiXCR anew, one entry per CDR3 protein. In the table there are roughly 1.6 million distinct CDR3 sequences, about 31% of which are singletons. Sequenced material: blood. These receptors were collected from a young woman in good health.

The chain combines TRBV2 with TRBJ2-5, with D possibly being TRBD1 or TRBD2 (5 bases each). The germline gives CDR1 SNHLY, CDR2 FYNNEI. V was clipped by 7 bases and J by 5 bases, with 23 bases between them. The CDR3 covers 16 residues. CDR3 DNA: TGTGCCAGCATCGGCCCGGGACCGCTCATGGAGGAGACCCAGTACTTC. Its protein is CASIGPGPLMEETQYF.

This clonotype was found a few times. The chain employs TRBV5-6 and TRBJ2-1, with TRBD2 matching over 8 bases. From germline, CDR1 is SGHDT and CDR2 YYEEEE. The V segment lost 0 bases and the J segment 3 bases; nucleotides outside the gene matches: 5. This CDR3 is 16 amino acids long. The CDR3 DNA reads as TGTGCCAGCAGCTTGGTCGGCGGGAGGAGCTACAATGAGCAGTTCTTC. This translates into CASSLVGGRSYNEQFF.